A selection of T cell receptor beta chains follows, all from one sample in a study of response to subunit inactivated influenza vaccine. TCRdb used MiXCR to reprocess the RT-PCR reads, holding one entry per CDR3 protein. Among under 850,000 distinct CDR3 sequences listed, less than 20% were seen once. The sample consisted of PBMCs from blood, taken more than 4 days after vaccination. The receptors were gathered from a man aged 45-65 years who received an inactivated influenza vaccine. Each CDR3 is given with its conserved first and last residue. Fields, in order: D gene, V gene, J gene, clone size, CDR3 DNA, CDR3 protein. D genes are given only for firm matches. Some rows mark clone size as missing; the rest say once, few, many or name a class of expanded clone.

>TRBD1|TRBV27|TRBJ1-4|few
TGTGCCAGCGGATCTGTCGCCGGACAGGGGCCCGAAAAACTGTTTTTT
CASGSVAGQGPEKLFF
>.|TRBV10-1|TRBJ2-1|.
TGCGCCAGCAGTGACCCCAGGGCCCTGAGCTCCTACAATGAGCAGTTCTTC
CASSDPRALSSYNEQFF
>.|TRBV20-1|TRBJ2-7|.
TGCAGTGCTAGGACTGGCGTGGGGGAGCAGTACTTC
CSARTGVGEQYF
>.|TRBV9|TRBJ1-1|few
TGTGCCAGCAGCGTAGAGGGGCCGGGCACTGAAGCTTTCTTT
CASSVEGPGTEAFF
>.|TRBV12-3/TRBV12-4|TRBJ2-1|many
TGTGCCAGCAGTTTAGGGGTCCATGAGCAGTTCTTC
CASSLGVHEQFF
>TRBD1|TRBV9|TRBJ2-7|few
TGTGCCAGCAGGGACAGGGGAACCCACGAGCAGTACTTC
CASRDRGTHEQYF
>.|TRBV30|TRBJ1-2|.
TGTGCCATAACTACGGGACACAACTATGGCTACACCTTC
CAITTGHNYGYTF
>.|TRBV11-2|TRBJ2-7|few
TGTGCCAGCAGCAGCCTCCGGGGACCTACCTACGAGCAGTACTTC
CASSSLRGPTYEQYF
>.|TRBV29-1|TRBJ1-1|.
TGCAGCGTTGAAAAGGCCCTCCCGGGGACTGAAGCTTTCTTT
CSVEKALPGTEAFF
>TRBD2|TRBV28|TRBJ2-7|few
TGTGCCAGCAGTGCATCGGGGGGGGGTTACGAGCAGTACTTC
CASSASGGGYEQYF
>.|TRBV12-3/TRBV12-4|TRBJ1-2|.
TGTGCCAGCAGCCCTGGAGGGACCCCCCGAAGTCGCGGCTACACCTTC
CASSPGGTPRSRGYTF
>TRBD1|TRBV6-1|TRBJ1-1|.
TGTGCCAGCAGTACCCGGGACAGGGGGCGAACTGAAGCTTTCTTT
CASSTRDRGRTEAFF
>.|TRBV20-1|TRBJ2-7|.
TGCAGTGCTAGTCCTTTGAGGGACACCTACGAGCAGTACTTC
CSASPLRDTYEQYF
>TRBD2|TRBV11-2|TRBJ2-1|.
TGTGCCAGCAGCTCGCCGGGACTAGCGGGAGTATCAAACAATGAGCAGTTCTTC
CASSSPGLAGVSNNEQFF
>TRBD1|TRBV3-1|TRBJ1-5|.
TGTGCCAGCAGCCAAGGGACAGGGGTATTGGAGCCCCAGCATTTT
CASSQGTGVLEPQHF
>TRBD2|TRBV5-6|TRBJ2-1|.
TGTGCCAGCAGCTTGTTGGGTCAGCGGGGGGGCCTCGAGGAGCAGTTCTTC
CASSLLGQRGGLEEQFF
>TRBD2|TRBV15|TRBJ2-2|.
TGTGCCACCAGAAGCGGGAATCCCGGGGAGCTGTTTTTT
CATRSGNPGELFF
>TRBD2|TRBV20-1|TRBJ2-3|few
TGCAGTGCTGGGCCCAATGCGGGAGCGGGGGATACGCAGTATTTT
CSAGPNAGAGDTQYF
>TRBD1|TRBV7-2|TRBJ1-4|few
TGTGCCAGCAGCTGGAGCGGGGACAGGGGGCAGGTTGAAAAACTGTTTTTT
CASSWSGDRGQVEKLFF
>.|TRBV12-3/TRBV12-4|TRBJ2-3|.
TGTGCCAGCAGTTTTGGGGGACTCACTGATACGCAGTATTTT
CASSFGGLTDTQYF
>.|TRBV6-2/TRBV6-3|TRBJ1-1|few
TGTGCCAGCATAGGACAAGGTAACACTGAAGCTTTCTTT
CASIGQGNTEAFF
>.|TRBV28|TRBJ2-7|few
TGTGCCAGCAGTAACGACAGAGCCTACGAGCAGTACTTC
CASSNDRAYEQYF
>.|TRBV7-8|TRBJ2-1|.
TGTGCCAGCAGCTTAGGTGACCCAGGCACCTACAATGAGCAGTTCTTC
CASSLGDPGTYNEQFF
>TRBD1|TRBV6-1|TRBJ1-2|.
TGTGCCATTGAACGGGACAGTTCTTATGGCTACACCTTC
CAIERDSSYGYTF
>.|TRBV5-5|TRBJ2-2|.
TGTGCCAGCAGCTCCTTGCCGCGAGGCACCGGGGAGCTGTTTTTT
CASSSLPRGTGELFF
>TRBD2|TRBV27|TRBJ2-3|many
TGTGCCAGCAGGAAGACTAGCGGGAGACGTACAGATACGCAGTATTTT
CASRKTSGRRTDTQYF
>.|TRBV6-2/TRBV6-3|TRBJ2-7|few
TGTGCCAGCAGGGAAACTTACTACGAGCAGTACTTC
CASRETYYEQYF
>TRBD2|TRBV20-1|TRBJ2-7|.
TGCAGTGCACCCCGGATAGGCGGGGGATTGGAGCAGTACTTC
CSAPRIGGGLEQYF
>TRBD2|TRBV4-3|TRBJ2-1|few
TGCGCCAGCAGCCAAGATCGACGGGGGGGCCTCAATGAGCAGTTCTTC
CASSQDRRGGLNEQFF
>.|TRBV5-1|TRBJ2-3|few
TGCGCCAGCAGCTCAGAAGGACAGACTAGCACAGATACGCAGTATTTT
CASSSEGQTSTDTQYF
>.|TRBV20-1|TRBJ2-7|few
TGCAGTGCCAAGCCCCAGGGGTCCTACGAGCAGTACTTC
CSAKPQGSYEQYF
>.|TRBV12-3/TRBV12-4|TRBJ2-3|.
TGTGCCAGCAGTCCGGAGGAGAGCACAGATACGCAGTATTTT
CASSPEESTDTQYF